The 25 T cell receptor beta chains presented below share a single source sample, sequenced in a study of blood T cell repertoires in COVID-19 (TCRdb year 2020). Library prep was done by the immunoSEQ multiplex PCR assay. The source is immuneACCESS, and TCRdb retained only in-frame sequences with V and J called. Part of the clones is not carried over; for the studies checked, unresolved V genes explain less than half of this, and the remainder is unexplained. This sample gives a few hundred thousand clones in total; 70% to 90% of them show up just once. The ten largest account for about 4.6% of the sample. Specimen: PBMCs or T cells enriched from blood (not recorded which). These receptor sequences come from a woman in her 30s who had been exposed to COVID-19.

The chain links TRBV4-1 to TRBJ2-5, with D tentatively TRBD2 (6 bases). The CDR3 is 15 amino acids. V was clipped by 1 base and J by 1 base, with 10 bases between them. Germline V gene sequence: CDR1 MGHRA, CDR2 YSYEKL. The CDR3 here is CASSQARGGQETQYF. The CDR3 nucleotides read TGCGCCAGCAGCCAAGCAAGGGGAGGCCAAGAGACCCAGTACTTC.

This chain joins TRBV6-5 and TRBJ1-1; perhaps TRBD1 as D (6 bases). This CDR3 has 12 amino acids. Trimming left V 6 bases short and J 5 bases short, with 10 bases between. In germline, CDR1 is MNHEY, CDR2 SVGAGI. CDR3 protein: CASRQGGTEAFF. The CDR3 DNA is TGTGCCAGCAGACAAGGGGGAACTGAAGCTTTCTTT.

The chain joins TRBV30 to TRBJ1-2; possible D gene TRBD1, 5 bases. The CDR3 has 13 amino acids. V dropped 0 bases and J dropped 3 bases, with 8 bases sitting between them. CDR1 is GTSNPN, CDR2 SVGIG, per germline (reference sequence). The CDR3 DNA is TGTGCCTGGAGTGTACTGACAGACTATGGCTACACCTTC. This sequence encodes CAWSVLTDYGYTF. Drawing the rest from reference TRBV30 and TRBJ1-2, the complete variable domain is SQTIHQWPATLVQPVGSPLSLECTVEGTSNPNLYWYRQAAGRGLQLLFYSVGIGQISSEVPQNLSASRPQDRQFILSSKKLLLSDSGFYLCAWSVLTDYGYTFGSGTRLTVV.

The chain couples TRBV4-1 to TRBJ2-2; D is uncertain. The germline gives CDR1 MGHRA, CDR2 YSYEKL. The V gene lost 8 bases and the J gene lost 6 bases, with 16 bases spanning the gap. CDR3 size: 14 residues. The CDR3 loop reads CASGSLFPSGELFF. The CDR3 bases are TGCGCCAGCGGTAGCCTCTTTCCCTCCGGGGAGCTGTTTTTT.

The V and J genes are TRBV9 and TRBJ1-1, with 7 bases lining up with TRBD1. The length of the CDR3 is 14 residues. Germline assignment: CDR1 SGDLS and CDR2 YYNGEE. Trimming removed 4 bases from V and 5 bases from J; junction bases left unmatched: 8. CDR3 nucleotides: TGTGCCAGCAGCCCGCGACAGGGTCCTACTGAAGCTTTCTTT. Translation gives CASSPRQGPTEAFF.

The rearrangement uses TRBV19 and TRBJ1-5; 9 positions match TRBD1. V was pared by 6 bases and J by 5 bases, with 11 bases of the junction left unmatched. CDR1 is LNHDA and CDR2 is SQIVND in the germline V gene (reference sequence). The CDR3 is 16 residues long. DNA for the CDR3: TGTGCCAGTAGAATAACCGACAGGGGGGATTATCAGCCCCAGCATTTT. Encoded protein: CASRITDRGDYQPQHF.

The V call is TRBV9, the J call TRBJ1-1, with D maybe TRBD1 (6 bases). Germline CDR1 and CDR2: SGDLS and YYNGEE. The CDR3 runs 14 residues. Trimming cost V 7 bases and J 5 bases, with 18 bases left between them. CDR3 protein: CASGGAGGRTEAFF. CDR3 coding DNA: TGTGCCAGCGGCGGGGCGGGGGGGCGAACTGAAGCTTTCTTT.

V and J are TRBV25-1 and TRBJ2-2; 8 positions agree with TRBD1. Losses at the gene ends were 3 bases for V and 6 bases for J; bases not matched to a gene: 3. CDR1 is MGHDK, CDR2 SYGVNS, per germline. The CDR3 spans 14 residues. As DNA, the CDR3 is TGTGCCAGCAGTGACGGACAGGGCCCCGGGGAGCTGTTTTTT. It translates to CASSDGQGPGELFF.

This chain connects TRBV7-3 to TRBJ2-2, with 9 positions matching TRBD2. The V gene's germline CDR1 is SGHTA and CDR2 FQGTGA. CDR3 size: 19 residues. Trimming took 0 bases from V and 7 from J; bases not matched to a gene: 15. CDR3 loop: CASSLTPPGGGGALGELFF. The CDR3 DNA reads TGTGCCAGCAGCTTAACCCCCCCCGGAGGCGGGGGGGCCCTCGGGGAGCTGTTTTTT.

V usage is TRBV11-3 and J usage is TRBJ1-1; no clear D gene. This CDR3 is 13 amino acids long. Germline-derived CDR1 and CDR2 are SGHNT and YENEEA. V was shortened by 1 base and J by 5 bases, with 8 bases between the two germline ends. This CDR3 is CASSLVEETEAFF. The CDR3 nucleotides read TGTGCCAGCAGCTTAGTTGAGGAGACTGAAGCTTTCTTT.

The chain recombines TRBV6-5 with TRBJ2-3, with TRBD2 identical over 12 bases. The CDR3 is 14 amino acids. CDR1 is MNHEY and CDR2 is SVGAGI in the germline V gene. V was pared by 5 bases and J by 3 bases, with 0 bases of the junction left unmatched. The CDR3 is CASSTSGGTDTQYF. The CDR3 region has the DNA TGTGCCAGCAGTACTAGCGGGGGGACAGATACGCAGTATTTT.

The chain employs TRBV5-1 and TRBJ1-4; a possible D gene is TRBD1 (5 bases). The CDR3 totals 16 residues. Germline assignment: CDR1 SGHRS and CDR2 YFSETQ. Trimming removed 0 bases from V and 5 bases from J, with 14 bases in between. The DNA for the CDR3 is TGCGCCAGCAGCTTGGCCTCAACGCCAGGGAATGAAAAACTGTTTTTT. Its protein product is CASSLASTPGNEKLFF.

The rearrangement links TRBV9 to TRBJ1-1, with D unresolved. The length of the CDR3 is 14 residues. Looked up from germline, CDR1 is SGDLS and CDR2 is YYNGEE. V lost 4 bases and J lost 1, with 11 bases in between. This chain's CDR3 is CASSKNNENTEAFF. The CDR3 DNA is TGTGCCAGCAGCAAGAACAACGAGAACACTGAAGCTTTCTTT.

The chain joins TRBV7-9 to TRBJ2-3; 11 bases agree with TRBD2. The CDR3 is 17 residues long. The V and J ends lost 5 bases and 0 bases, in that order; junction bases with no gene match: 7. The germline gives CDR1 SEHNR, CDR2 FQNEAQ (reference sequence). CDR3 in DNA: TGTGCCAGCAGCGCTAGGGGGACTAGCGGTAGCACAGATACGCAGTATTTT. Amino acid sequence: CASSARGTSGSTDTQYF.

J is TRBJ1-2 and V is TRBV27; TRBD1 matches 7 bases. The V and J ends lost 4 bases and 4 bases, in that order; junction bases with no gene match: 3. The CDR3 loop spans 13 amino acids. The germline V gene has CDR1 MNHEY and CDR2 SMNVEV (reference sequence). CDR3 coding DNA: TGTGCCAGCAGTTACAGGGGCGGCTATGGCTACACCTTC. Residues: CASSYRGGYGYTF.

V and J are TRBV30 and TRBJ1-6; D is unclear. This CDR3 is built from 15 residues. Germline V gene data show CDR1 as GTSNPN and CDR2 as SVGIG (reference sequence). The V and J ends lost 3 bases and 0 bases respectively, with 9 bases between them. This CDR3 is CAWRRRSSYNSPLHF. In DNA form, the CDR3 reads TGTGCCTGGAGGCGTAGGAGCTCCTATAATTCACCCCTCCACTTT.

The CDR3 loop is CASSTLTGLSGANVLTF. CDR3 nucleotide sequence: TGTGCCAGTAGTACTTTGACAGGACTCTCTGGGGCCAACGTCCTGACTTTC. The chain carries TRBV19 and TRBJ2-6; TRBD1 is a possible D gene (6 bases). The V end lost 4 bases, the J end lost 0 bases, and 13 bases lay between the germline ends. The V gene's germline CDR1 is LNHDA and CDR2 SQIVND (reference sequence). The CDR3 contains 17 residues.

This chain uses TRBV5-1 with TRBJ2-5, with 9 bases matching TRBD2. The CDR3 totals 16 residues. In germline, CDR1 is SGHRS, CDR2 YFSETQ. The J segment lost 2 bases and the V segment lost 0 bases, leaving 5 bases of the junction unmatched. The CDR3 reads CASSLGLAGAQETQYF. Here the CDR3 DNA reads TGCGCCAGCAGCTTGGGATTAGCGGGGGCTCAAGAGACCCAGTACTTC.

This sequence joins TRBV6-6 and TRBJ1-2; TRBD1 agrees at 7 bases. J gave up 6 bases and V 2 bases, and 3 bases lay outside the gene matches. The CDR3 has 13 residues. Germline assignment: CDR1 MNHNY and CDR2 SVGAGI (reference sequence). The CDR3 here is CASSYPRGDGYTF. The CDR3 DNA sequence: TGTGCCAGCAGTTACCCCAGGGGGGATGGCTACACCTTC.

As concerns this clone: In the same sample, other DNA sequences code for this CDR3. The chain carries TRBV3-1 (or the pseudogene TRBV3-2) and TRBJ1-2; D gene unclear. Trimming stripped 1 base from V and 3 bases from J, with 6 bases between. The CDR3 runs to 13 residues. Germline lookup yields CDR1 LGHDT and CDR2 YNNKEL (reference sequence). The CDR3 bases are TGTGCCAGCAGCCAAGGGAGGGACTATGGCTACACCTTC. Protein sequence: CASSQGRDYGYTF.

The J gene is TRBJ1-1, the V gene TRBV2; 9 bases agree with TRBD1. The CDR3 is 15 amino acids. Unmatched junction bases numbered 11, after V lost 7 bases and J lost 5 bases. CDR1 SNHLY and CDR2 FYNNEI come from the germline V gene. CDR3 sequence reads: CASTLGQGLGTEAFF. The CDR3 DNA is TGTGCCAGCACTTTAGGACAGGGGCTGGGAACTGAAGCTTTCTTT.

The rearrangement uses TRBV10-1 and TRBJ2-7, with D possibly being TRBD1 (5 bases). The CDR3 sequence is 15 residues long. The V gene's germline CDR1 is WNHNN and CDR2 SYGVQD (reference sequence). Trimming left V 0 bases short and J 3 bases short, with 12 bases between. CDR3 bases: TGCGCCAGCAGTGAGTCGACGGACACTTACTACGAGCAGTACTTC. This codes for CASSESTDTYYEQYF.

This rearrangement joins TRBV19 to TRBJ2-2; 7 nucleotides align to TRBD1. J lost 1 base, V lost 6 bases, and 5 bases had no gene match. This CDR3 has 15 amino acids. Germline V gene data show CDR1 as LNHDA and CDR2 as SQIVND (reference sequence). CDR3 in amino acids: CASSQRTGNTGELFF. The CDR3 coding sequence is TGTGCCAGTAGCCAACGGACAGGGAACACCGGGGAGCTGTTTTTT.

The chain links TRBV7-2 to TRBJ2-1, with 7 bases aligning to TRBD2. Germline V CDR1 and CDR2: SGHTA, FQGNSA. This CDR3 has 15 residues. V lost 1 base to trimming and J lost 8 bases; unmatched junction nucleotides: 8. As DNA, the CDR3 is TGTGCCAGCAGCTTAGGGACTAGTGGCTGGGATGAGCAGTTCTTC. Translated: CASSLGTSGWDEQFF.

This chain links TRBV21-1 with TRBJ1-5; the table assigns TRBD1, which was not confirmed against the DNA. TRBV21-1 is tagged as a pseudogene. CDR3 length: 19 residues. Here the CDR3 DNA reads TGTGCCAGCAGCAACGCGAAGGGGGAAGATGGATGGTGCAATCAGCCCCAGCATTTT. Translating it yields CASSNAKGEDGWCNQPQHF.